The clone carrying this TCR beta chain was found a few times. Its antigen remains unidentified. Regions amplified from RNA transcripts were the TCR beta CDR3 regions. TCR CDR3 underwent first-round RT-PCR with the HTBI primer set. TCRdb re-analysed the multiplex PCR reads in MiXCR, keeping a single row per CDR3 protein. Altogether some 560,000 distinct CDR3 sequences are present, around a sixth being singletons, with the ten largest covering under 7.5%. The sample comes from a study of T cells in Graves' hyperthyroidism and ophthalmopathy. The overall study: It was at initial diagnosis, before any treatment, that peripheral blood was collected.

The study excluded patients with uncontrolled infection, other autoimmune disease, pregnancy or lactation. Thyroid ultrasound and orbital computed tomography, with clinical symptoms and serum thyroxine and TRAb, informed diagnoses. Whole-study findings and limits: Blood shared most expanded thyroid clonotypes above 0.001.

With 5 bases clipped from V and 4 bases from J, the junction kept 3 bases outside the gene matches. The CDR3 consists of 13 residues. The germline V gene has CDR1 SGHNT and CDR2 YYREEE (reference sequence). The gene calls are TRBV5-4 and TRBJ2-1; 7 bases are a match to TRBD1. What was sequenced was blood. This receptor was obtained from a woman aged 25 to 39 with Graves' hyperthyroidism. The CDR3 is CASSWTGYNEQFF. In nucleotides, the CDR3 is TGTGCCAGCAGTTGGACAGGTTACAATGAGCAGTTCTTC.